Following are 10 T cell receptor beta chains from one sample sequenced in a study of long-term antiretroviral therapy in people with HIV. Runs used v3.0 of the immunoSEQ assay and were done at survey level. The method was immunoSEQ multiplex PCR; TCRdb's version includes in-frame clones alone and lacks a portion of them. The data hold around 29,000 clones, with roughly nine tenths observed a single time. The input for sequencing was unsorted PBMCs, taken 1.1 years after starting antiretroviral therapy. The origin of the receptors is a man in his late teens or twenties with HIV.

V is TRBV15 and J is TRBJ1-2; possible D gene TRBD1, 5 bases. The CDR3 is 14 amino acids. CDR1 and CDR2 (germline): LNHNV, YYDKDF (reference sequence). Trimming removed 0 bases at V and 7 bases at J, with 12 bases between. The CDR3 spells CATSRDQVGGGYTF. The CDR3 coding sequence is TGTGCCACCAGCAGAGACCAGGTTGGGGGTGGCTACACCTTC.

V and J are TRBV5-6 and TRBJ1-3; D unresolved. The CDR3 length is 14 residues. The germline V gene has CDR1 SGHDT and CDR2 YYEEEE. Trimming took 0 bases from V and 1 from J, leaving 5 bases between them. The DNA of the CDR3 is TGTGCCAGCAGCTTGGGGGATTCTGGAAACACCATATATTTT. Encoded protein: CASSLGDSGNTIYF.

This sequence joins TRBV27 and TRBJ2-3, with TRBD1 matching 10 bases. The CDR3 is made up of 16 amino acids. The germline V gene has CDR1 MNHEY and CDR2 SMNVEV (reference sequence). Unmatched junction bases numbered 10, after V lost 6 bases and J lost 4 bases. CDR3: CASRLYGQGVADTQYF. The CDR3 DNA reads as TGTGCCAGCAGACTCTATGGACAGGGGGTGGCAGATACGCAGTATTTT.

The chain couples TRBV18 to TRBJ2-1; TRBD2 might be the D (7 bases). The V gene's germline CDR1 is KGHSH and CDR2 LQKENI. Trimming left V 0 bases short and J 2 bases short, with 11 bases between. CDR3 length: 16 amino acids. CDR3 coding DNA: TGTGCCAGCTCACCACCGAGGGGGGGCCCCTACAATGAGCAGTTCTTC. Residues: CASSPPRGGPYNEQFF.

This sequence joins TRBV2 and TRBJ2-2; 11 bases map to TRBD2. Unmatched junction bases numbered 11, after V lost 6 bases and J lost 2 bases. The germline V gene encodes CDR1 SNHLY and CDR2 FYNNEI. The CDR3 is made up of 18 amino acids. Here the CDR3 reads CASRDGLAGWINTGELFF. The CDR3 DNA reads TGTGCCAGCAGGGACGGACTAGCGGGTTGGATTAACACCGGGGAGCTGTTTTTT.

Only one count was recorded for this clone. The chain combines TRBV5-1 with TRBJ2-2, with D perhaps assigned TRBD1 or TRBD2 (7 bases each). Germline V gene sequence: CDR1 SGHRS, CDR2 YFSETQ. The V end was cut by 4 bases, the J end by 2 bases, with 15 bases between. The CDR3 consists of 16 residues. CDR3 in amino acids: CASSPRGGRNTGELFF. The CDR3 nucleotides read TGCGCCAGCAGCCCCAGGGGGGGCCGAAACACCGGGGAGCTGTTTTTT.

V usage is TRBV10-3 and J usage is TRBJ2-3, with 10 bases that match TRBD2. Germline loops: CDR1 ENHRY, CDR2 SYGVKD. The length of the CDR3 is 17 residues. V dropped 1 base and J dropped 2; count of bases not matched to a gene: 6. The CDR3 region has the DNA TGTGCCATCAGTGAGTTTACTAGCGGGACCCCCACAGATACGCAGTATTTT. It yields the protein CAISEFTSGTPTDTQYF.

This clone was counted between two and nine times. The gene calls are TRBV7-8 and TRBJ2-7; D not certain. The CDR3 is 12 residues long. V dropped 3 bases and J dropped 3 bases, with 6 bases sitting between them. Germline-derived CDR1 and CDR2 are SGHVS and FQNEAQ. The CDR3 loop reads CASSFSVYEQYF. In nucleotides, the CDR3 is TGTGCCAGCAGCTTCTCCGTCTACGAGCAGTACTTC. Using reference TRBV7-8 and TRBJ2-7 for the parts outside the CDR3, the full variable domain is GAGVSQSPRYKVAKRGQDVALRCDPISGHVSLFWYQQALGQGPEFLTYFQNEAQLDKSGLPSDRFFAERPEGSVSTLKIQRTQQEDSAVYLCASSFSVYEQYFGPGTRLTVT.

CDR3 sequence (DNA): TGTGCCAGTAGCCTTGCGGGGGGCCCGAACACCGGGGAGCTGTTTTTT. This codes for CASSLAGGPNTGELFF. The chain is built from TRBV19 and TRBJ2-2; TRBD2 matches at 8 bases. The CDR3 runs 16 residues. Germline loops: CDR1 LNHDA, CDR2 SQIVND (reference sequence). The V and J ends lost 6 bases and 0 bases, in that order; junction bases with no gene match: 6. Full variable domain (rest looked up from reference TRBV19 and TRBJ2-2): DGGITQSPKYLFRKEGQNVTLSCEQNLNHDAMYWYRQDPGQGLRLIYYSQIVNDFQKGDIAEGYSVSREKKESFPLTVTSAQKNPTAFYLCASSLAGGPNTGELFFGEGSRLTVL.

The chain combines TRBV4-1 with TRBJ2-1; 9 bases fit TRBD2. The CDR3 length is 15 residues. V lost 7 bases, J lost 4 bases, and 8 bases stayed unmatched. CDR1 is MGHRA, CDR2 YSYEKL, per germline. The CDR3 is CASTKVAGAYNEQFF. CDR3 in DNA: TGCGCCAGCACCAAAGTAGCGGGAGCGTACAATGAGCAGTTCTTC.